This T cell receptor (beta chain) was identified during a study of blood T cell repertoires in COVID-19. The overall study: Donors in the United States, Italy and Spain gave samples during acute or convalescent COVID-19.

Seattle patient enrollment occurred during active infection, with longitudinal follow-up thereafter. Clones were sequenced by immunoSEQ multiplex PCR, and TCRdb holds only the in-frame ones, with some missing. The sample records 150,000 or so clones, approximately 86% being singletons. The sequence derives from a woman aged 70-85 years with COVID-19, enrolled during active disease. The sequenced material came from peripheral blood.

This chain's CDR3 is CASSLTGDEQFF. CDR3 DNA sequence: TGCGCCAGCAGCTTGACGGGTGATGAGCAGTTCTTC. The rearrangement links TRBV5-1 to TRBJ2-1; unclear D gene. In germline, CDR1 is SGHRS, CDR2 YFSETQ. The CDR3 length is 12 residues. V was cut by 1 base and J by 8 bases, with 7 bases left in between.